This is a list of T cell receptor beta chains from one sample in a study of blood T cell repertoires in COVID-19. Generated by immunoSEQ multiplex PCR, the TCRdb table keeps only in-frame clones and is missing some. The data show about 300,000 clones, with about 87% seen just once and over 6% held by the top ten. The source material was peripheral blood. The receptors come from a woman younger than 45 who had recovered from COVID-19. Each CDR3 is given with its conserved first and last residue. The D gene is left open where the match is weak. Size values are once, few and many counts, or a class for expanded clones, and some rows have none.

V: TRBV12-3/TRBV12-4; D: .; J: TRBJ1-2; size: .; CDR3: CASSFHRTYGYTF; DNA: TGTGCCAGCAGTTTTCACAGAACCTATGGCTACACCTTC
V: TRBV28; D: TRBD2; J: TRBJ2-7; size: .; CDR3: CASSFLRAGGYEQYF; DNA: TGTGCCAGCAGTTTTCTTCGAGCGGGGGGCTACGAGCAGTACTTC
V: TRBV19; D: .; J: TRBJ2-6; size: .; CDR3: CASVTGSSGANVLTF; DNA: TGTGCCAGTGTCACAGGTAGCTCTGGGGCCAACGTCCTGACTTTC
V: TRBV9; D: .; J: TRBJ1-5; size: .; CDR3: CASSVAFGADQPQHF; DNA: TGTGCCAGCAGCGTGGCCTTTGGGGCGGATCAGCCCCAGCATTTT
V: TRBV6-1; D: .; J: TRBJ1-4; size: .; CDR3: CASSERGSGSEKLFF; DNA: TGTGCCAGCAGTGAAAGAGGGAGCGGGAGTGAAAAACTGTTTTTT
V: TRBV2; D: TRBD1; J: TRBJ2-4; size: once; CDR3: CASSDERRQGIAKNIQYF; DNA: TGTGCCAGCAGTGATGAACGGCGACAGGGAATAGCCAAAAACATTCAGTACTTC
V: TRBV18; D: .; J: TRBJ1-5; size: .; CDR3: CASSPEFGGQPQHF; DNA: TGTGCCAGCTCACCAGAGTTCGGAGGGCAGCCCCAGCATTTT
V: TRBV20-1; D: TRBD2; J: TRBJ2-1; size: once; CDR3: CSASFSIAGAYNEQFF; DNA: TGCAGTGCTAGTTTTTCAATAGCGGGGGCCTACAATGAGCAGTTCTTC
V: TRBV28; D: TRBD1; J: TRBJ1-2; size: .; CDR3: CASSQGQGTFDGYTF; DNA: TGTGCCAGCAGCCAGGGACAGGGAACGTTTGATGGCTACACCTTC
V: TRBV5-1; D: TRBD1; J: TRBJ2-1; size: .; CDR3: CASSLGVRGLNEQFF; DNA: TGCGCCAGCAGCCTAGGGGTCAGGGGGCTCAATGAGCAGTTCTTC
V: TRBV6-5; D: .; J: TRBJ2-1; size: once; CDR3: CASRGRQNPGVFF; DNA: TGTGCCAGCAGAGGCCGGCAAAACCCCGGGGTGTTCTTC
V: TRBV3-1/TRBV3-2; D: .; J: TRBJ1-1; size: .; CDR3: CASSQGLGTEAFF; DNA: TGTGCCAGCAGCCAAGGTCTCGGCACTGAAGCTTTCTTT
V: TRBV2; D: TRBD1; J: TRBJ1-4; size: .; CDR3: CASSDPGTDEKLFF; DNA: TGTGCCAGCAGTGACCCCGGGACAGATGAAAAACTGTTTTTT